Following are 9 T cell receptor beta chains from one sample sequenced in a study of STAT5B mutations in CD4+ large granular lymphocyte leukemia. Assay: immunoSEQ multiplex PCR; the TCRdb copy retains only in-frame clones and omits some. The table shows about 30,000 clones, with around two thirds occurring only once. What was sequenced was CD4+ T cells from blood buffy coats. These receptors originate from a human donor in good health.

The chain is built from TRBV6-1 and TRBJ1-3; 11 nucleotides align to TRBD1. This CDR3 is built from 14 residues. With V trimmed by 8 bases and J by 8 bases, 8 bases remained unmatched. In germline, CDR1 is MNHNS, CDR2 SASEGT. CDR3 in DNA: TGTGCCAGCCTTACCGGGACAGGGGGATACACCATATATTTT. This codes for CASLTGTGGYTIYF.

The chain carries TRBV19 and TRBJ1-4, with D hard to call. The V gene's germline CDR1 is LNHDA and CDR2 SQIVND (reference sequence). CDR3 size: 17 residues. Trimming took 3 bases from V and 0 from J, leaving 14 bases between them. The CDR3 sequence is CASSIYSSPATNEKLFF. The CDR3 coding sequence is TGTGCCAGTAGTATTTACTCATCCCCTGCAACTAATGAAAAACTGTTTTTT.

The chain recombines TRBV27 with TRBJ1-1; D might be TRBD1 (5 bases). CDR3 length: 15 amino acids. The germline gives CDR1 MNHEY, CDR2 SMNVEV (reference sequence). Between the trimmed V and J ends, which lost 2 bases and 6 bases, there was a span of 16 bases. CDR3 residues: CASSLQSGLTAEAFF. CDR3 sequence (DNA): TGTGCCAGCAGTTTACAATCGGGACTAACGGCTGAAGCTTTCTTT.

The chain has TRBV19 and TRBJ2-1, with 9 bases that match TRBD2. This CDR3 has 15 residues. Trimming cost V 0 bases and J 8 bases; bases outside gene matches: 5. Germline CDR1 LNHDA, CDR2 SQIVND (reference sequence). This CDR3 is CASSIDLAGQDEQFF. DNA for the CDR3: TGTGCCAGTAGTATAGACCTAGCGGGGCAGGATGAGCAGTTCTTC.

This clone showed up just a few times. The rearrangement links TRBV2 to TRBJ1-3; D not certain. Germline-derived CDR1 and CDR2 are SNHLY and FYNNEI. The CDR3 contains 15 residues. Trimming pared 2 bases from V and 3 bases from J, leaving 11 bases between. CDR3 sequence (DNA): TGTGCCAGCAGTGAACCGGGGAACGTTGGAAACACCATATATTTT. Encoded protein: CASSEPGNVGNTIYF.

This clone was detected once. This chain joins TRBV5-1 and TRBJ2-3; TRBD2 matches 11 bases. The CDR3 extends over 15 amino acids. The J segment lost 5 bases and the V segment lost 5 bases, leaving 7 bases of the junction unmatched. Germline CDR1 and CDR2: SGHRS and YFSETQ. The CDR3 is CASSSGGAGIDTQYF. CDR3 coding DNA: TGCGCCAGCAGTAGCGGGGGGGCCGGTATAGATACGCAGTATTTT.

This clone was observed a handful of times. The CDR3 coding sequence is TGTGCCAGTGGGGGACAGGGGGCTGTTGAAGCTTTCTTT. Residues: CASGGQGAVEAFF. This chain connects TRBV6-1 to TRBJ1-1; 12 nucleotides agree with TRBD1. The ends lost 9 bases at V and 7 bases at J; junction bases unmatched: 6. Germline V gives CDR1 MNHNS, CDR2 SASEGT. The CDR3 is 13 amino acids.

The chain has TRBV10-3 and TRBJ2-3; 10 bases align to TRBD2. The CDR3 runs 16 residues. V was pared by 7 bases and J by 1 base, with 8 bases of the junction left unmatched. Germline lookup yields CDR1 ENHRY and CDR2 SYGVKD. CDR3 DNA: TGTGCCATCAAAAGCTTAAGCGGGGGGGGCACAGATACGCAGTATTTT. It codes for CAIKSLSGGGTDTQYF.

The genes are TRBV28 and TRBJ1-5; no clear D gene. The CDR3 spans 12 residues. CDR1 MDHEN and CDR2 SYDVKM come from the germline V gene. Trimming removed 3 bases at V and 7 bases at J, with 7 bases between. The CDR3 loop reads CASSLIGQPQHF. The CDR3 nucleotides are TGTGCCAGCAGTTTGATAGGGCAGCCCCAGCATTTT.